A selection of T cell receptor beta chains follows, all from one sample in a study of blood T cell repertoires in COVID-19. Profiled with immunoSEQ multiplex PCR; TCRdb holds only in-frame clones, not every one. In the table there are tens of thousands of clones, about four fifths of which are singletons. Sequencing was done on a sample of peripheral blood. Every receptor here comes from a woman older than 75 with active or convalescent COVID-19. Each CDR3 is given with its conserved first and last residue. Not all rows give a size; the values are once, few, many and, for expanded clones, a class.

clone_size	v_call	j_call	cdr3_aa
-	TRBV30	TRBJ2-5	CAWKKGQGSGETQYF
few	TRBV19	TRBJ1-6	CASMDRLINSPLHF
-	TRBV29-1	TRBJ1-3	CSVVPTGAFSGNTIYF
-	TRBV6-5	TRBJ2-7	CASSYSSTGTHEQYF
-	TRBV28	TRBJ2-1	CASASPPGLAGFGEQFF
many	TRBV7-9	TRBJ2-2	CASSPVARASTGELFF
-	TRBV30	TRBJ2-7	CAWSRSESYEQYF
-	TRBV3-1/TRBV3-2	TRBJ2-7	CASSLKYEQYF
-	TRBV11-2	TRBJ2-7	CASSLPTSGSSYEQYF
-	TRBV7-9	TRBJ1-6	CASSSASRLRENSPLHF
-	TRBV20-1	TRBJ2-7	CSASRRDPGEQYF
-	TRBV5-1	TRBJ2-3	CASSALPSGGTDTQYF
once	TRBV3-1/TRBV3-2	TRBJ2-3	CASSQETLDNPRDTQYF
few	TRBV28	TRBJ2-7	CASRDSPYEQYF
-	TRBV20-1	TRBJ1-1	CSARVGLDTEAFF
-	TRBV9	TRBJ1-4	CASSERSGQGATNEKLFF
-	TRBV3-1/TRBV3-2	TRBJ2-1	CASSQVLRPSSYNEQFF
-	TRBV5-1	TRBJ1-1	CASSLAGMNTEAFF
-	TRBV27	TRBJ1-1	CASRDSGTLREAFF
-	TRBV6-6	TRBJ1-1	CASSYGSPEAFF
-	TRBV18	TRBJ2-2	CASSPAVARSAGELFF
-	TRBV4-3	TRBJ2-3	CASSQDSETDTQYF
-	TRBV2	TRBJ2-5	CASSSETGGATQETQYF
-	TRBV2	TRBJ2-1	CASSDLAGSSYNEQFF
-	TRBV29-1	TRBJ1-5	CSVATGTGSNQPQHF
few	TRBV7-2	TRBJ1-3	CASSWTVTYSGNTIYF
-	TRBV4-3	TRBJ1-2	CASSQDSPGWGYTF
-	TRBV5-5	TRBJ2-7	CASSTGLAGTRSYEQYF
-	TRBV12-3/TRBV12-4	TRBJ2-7	CASRQGFSYEQYF
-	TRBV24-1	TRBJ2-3	CATSDRAGGTDTQYF
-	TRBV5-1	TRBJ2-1	CARLGTSGVLNEQFF
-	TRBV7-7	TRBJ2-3	CASSLGRAEADTQYF
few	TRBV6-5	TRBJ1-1	CASSYAPGQGNTEAFF
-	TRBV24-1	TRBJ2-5	CATSDPNQETQYF
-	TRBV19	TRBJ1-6	CASSRGQGKNSPLHF
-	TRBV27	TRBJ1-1	CASSLFRSTEAFF
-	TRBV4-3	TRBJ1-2	CASSQDLVRQNYGYTF
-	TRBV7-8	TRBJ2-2	CASTTYGMGGTGELFF
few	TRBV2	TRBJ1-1	CASGWRTEAFF
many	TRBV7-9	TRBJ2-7	CASSERLSYEQYF
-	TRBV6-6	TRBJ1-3	CASSLGGGTGNTIYF
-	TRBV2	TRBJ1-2	CASRVPYGYGYTF